This T cell receptor beta chain was observed in a study of T cells in Graves' hyperthyroidism and ophthalmopathy. Study-level information: Sampling of peripheral blood happened at initial diagnosis, prior to any treatment.

In the case of this clonotype: The antigen is unknown. With a much larger clone just one base away, this may be a read error. This is likely a read error, given that the CDR3 carries no conserved phenylalanine or tryptophan at its end.

Researchers amplified the TCR beta CDR3 regions from RNA transcripts. The HTBI primer set served for first-round RT-PCR of the TCR CDR3. TCRdb passed the multiplex PCR reads through MiXCR, listing each CDR3 protein once. The profile covers hundreds of thousands of distinct CDR3 sequences, with around 15% appearing a single time and around 4.5% taken by the ten largest. This CDR3 contains 15 residues. The J segment lost 1 base and the V segment lost 5 bases, leaving 3 bases of the junction unmatched. Per the germline V gene, CDR1 is LNHNV and CDR2 is YYDKDF (reference sequence). Study-wide results and caveats: Ophthalmopathy got predicted by the model a median approximately six months before its onset.

The J gene is TRBJ2-7, the V gene TRBV15, with 12 bases aligning to TRBD2. Material for sequencing was blood. The sequence derives from a woman aged 40 to 50 with Graves' ophthalmopathy. The CDR3 spells CATSRLAGGSYEQYS. CDR3 nucleotide sequence: TGTGCCACCAGCCGGCTAGCGGGAGGGTCCTACGAGCAGTACTCC.